The rows below give T cell receptor beta chains drawn from one sample of a study of T-cell reconstitution after alpha-beta-depleted transplantation in children. TCRdb ran MiXCR on the PCR reads and lists one entry per CDR3 protein. The sample holds around 670,000 distinct CDR3 sequences, under 15% seen once. This specimen was PBMCs, taken before TCRalphabeta/CD19-depleted stem cell transplant. Receptors were obtained from a girl aged 2-10 years with congenital amegakaryocytic thrombocytopenia, due to receive a stem cell transplant. The CDR3 runs from the conserved cysteine through the conserved F or W. The D gene is left open where the match is weak. Size is stated for part of the rows, as once, few or many counts, or as a class when the clone is expanded.

v_call: TRBV3-1
d_call: -
clone_size: few
j_call: TRBJ2-3
cdr3_aa: CASSQVGDSTDTQYF
cdr3_nt: TGTGCCAGCAGCCAAGTCGGGGATAGCACAGATACGCAGTATTTT

v_call: TRBV5-1
d_call: -
clone_size: few
j_call: TRBJ2-7
cdr3_aa: CASSLAGLEAEQYF
cdr3_nt: TGCGCCAGCAGCTTGGCGGGACTTGAGGCGGAGCAGTACTTC

v_call: TRBV28
d_call: TRBD1
clone_size: few
j_call: TRBJ1-1
cdr3_aa: CASSLIEGAGNTEAFF
cdr3_nt: TGTGCCAGCAGTTTAATTGAGGGGGCTGGGAACACTGAAGCTTTCTTT

v_call: TRBV20-1
d_call: TRBD2
clone_size: -
j_call: TRBJ2-1
cdr3_aa: CSARVWTSGRPKIDEQFF
cdr3_nt: TGCAGTGCTAGAGTCTGGACTAGCGGGCGTCCCAAAATCGATGAGCAGTTCTTC

v_call: TRBV12-3/TRBV12-4
d_call: -
clone_size: many
j_call: TRBJ2-2
cdr3_aa: CASDGVLGELFF
cdr3_nt: TGTGCCAGCGACGGGGTCCTCGGGGAGCTGTTTTTT

v_call: TRBV12-3/TRBV12-4
d_call: TRBD1
clone_size: -
j_call: TRBJ2-7
cdr3_aa: CASSSPEDRVPYEQYF
cdr3_nt: TGTGCCAGCAGTTCCCCGGAGGACAGGGTCCCCTACGAGCAGTACTTC

v_call: TRBV28
d_call: -
clone_size: few
j_call: TRBJ2-3
cdr3_aa: CASSLRSPAGTDTQYF
cdr3_nt: TGTGCCAGCAGTTTACGTTCCCCGGCGGGGACAGATACGCAGTATTTT

v_call: TRBV3-1
d_call: -
clone_size: many
j_call: TRBJ1-2
cdr3_aa: CASSQYWEIGYTF
cdr3_nt: TGTGCCAGCAGCCAATATTGGGAAATCGGCTACACCTTC

v_call: TRBV7-8
d_call: -
clone_size: few
j_call: TRBJ1-2
cdr3_aa: CASSFLVYGYTF
cdr3_nt: TGTGCCAGCAGCTTTCTCGTTTATGGCTACACCTTC

v_call: TRBV9
d_call: -
clone_size: -
j_call: TRBJ2-1
cdr3_aa: CASSFLEQFF
cdr3_nt: TGTGCCAGCAGCTTCCTGGAGCAGTTCTTC